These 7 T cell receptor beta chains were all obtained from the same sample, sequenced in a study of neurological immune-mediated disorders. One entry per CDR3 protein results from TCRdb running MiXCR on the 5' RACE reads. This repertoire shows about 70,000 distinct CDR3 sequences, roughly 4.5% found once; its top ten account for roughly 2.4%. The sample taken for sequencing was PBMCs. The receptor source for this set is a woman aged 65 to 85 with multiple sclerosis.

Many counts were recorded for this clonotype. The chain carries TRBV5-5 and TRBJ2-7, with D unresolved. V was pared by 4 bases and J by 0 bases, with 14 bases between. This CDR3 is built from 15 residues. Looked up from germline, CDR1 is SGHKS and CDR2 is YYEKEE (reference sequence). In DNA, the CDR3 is TGTGCCAGCAGCCTCACAAGCCTTAGCTCCTACGAGCAGTACTTC. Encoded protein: CASSLTSLSSYEQYF.

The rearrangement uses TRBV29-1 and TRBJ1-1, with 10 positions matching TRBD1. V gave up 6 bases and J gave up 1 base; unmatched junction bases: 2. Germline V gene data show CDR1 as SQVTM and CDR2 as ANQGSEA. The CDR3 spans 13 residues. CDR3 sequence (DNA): TGCAGCGTCCGGACAGGGGGGAACACTGAAGCTTTCTTT. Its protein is CSVRTGGNTEAFF.

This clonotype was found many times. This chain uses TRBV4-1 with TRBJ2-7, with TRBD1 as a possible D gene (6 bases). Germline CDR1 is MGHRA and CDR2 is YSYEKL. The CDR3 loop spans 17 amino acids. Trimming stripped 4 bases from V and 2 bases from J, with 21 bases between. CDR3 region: CASSPGIPGQRTYEQYF. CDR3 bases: TGCGCCAGCAGCCCAGGGATCCCCGGACAGAGGACCTACGAGCAGTACTTC.

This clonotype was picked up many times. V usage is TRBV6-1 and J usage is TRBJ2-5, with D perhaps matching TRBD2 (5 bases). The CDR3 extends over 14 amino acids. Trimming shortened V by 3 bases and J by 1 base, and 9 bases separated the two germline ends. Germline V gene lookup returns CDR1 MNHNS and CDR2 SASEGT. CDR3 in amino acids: CASSDVTTQETQYF. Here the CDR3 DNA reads TGTGCCAGCAGTGACGTGACTACCCAAGAGACCCAGTACTTC.

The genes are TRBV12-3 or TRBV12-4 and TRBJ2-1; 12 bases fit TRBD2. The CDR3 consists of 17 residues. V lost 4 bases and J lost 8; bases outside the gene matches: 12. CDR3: CASSYFPTSGSEDEQFF. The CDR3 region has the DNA TGTGCCAGCAGTTATTTTCCGACTAGCGGGAGCGAGGATGAGCAGTTCTTC.

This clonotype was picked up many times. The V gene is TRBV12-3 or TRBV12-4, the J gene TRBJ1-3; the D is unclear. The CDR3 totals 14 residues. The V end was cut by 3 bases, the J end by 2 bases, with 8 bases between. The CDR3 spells CASSFGRAGNTIYF. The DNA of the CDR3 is TGTGCCAGCAGTTTCGGGAGAGCTGGAAACACCATATATTTT.

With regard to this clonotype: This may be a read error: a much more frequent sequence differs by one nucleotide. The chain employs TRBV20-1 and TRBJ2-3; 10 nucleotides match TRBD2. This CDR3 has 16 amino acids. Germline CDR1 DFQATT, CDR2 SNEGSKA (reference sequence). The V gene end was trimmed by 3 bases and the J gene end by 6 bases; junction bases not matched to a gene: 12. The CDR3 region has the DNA TGCAGTGCTAGGGAATGGGCTAGCGGGAGATCGGATACGCAGTATTTT. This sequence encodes CSAREWASGRSDTQYF.